This T cell receptor beta chain derives from a study of blood T cell repertoires in COVID-19. Profiled with immunoSEQ multiplex PCR; TCRdb holds only in-frame clones, not every one. Of 170,000 or so clones listed, 86% were seen once; the top ten hold roughly 7%. V lost 4 bases, J lost 1 base, and 7 bases lay in between. CDR1 and CDR2 (germline): LNHNV, YYDKDF (reference sequence). The CDR3 is made up of 13 amino acids. The sequence was obtained from a man aged 45-60 years with active or convalescent COVID-19. Sequenced input: peripheral blood. This sequence joins TRBV15 and TRBJ2-5, with a weak D call TRBD2 (5 bases). The CDR3 is CATSIGSQETQYF. The CDR3 nucleotides are TGTGCCACCAGCATAGGGAGCCAAGAGACCCAGTACTTC.